These 20 T cell receptor beta chains came from one sample sequenced in a study of blood T cell repertoires in COVID-19. TCRdb's table, derived via immunoSEQ multiplex PCR, lists solely in-frame clones and lacks some. This table has fewer than 80,000 clones, more than 75% appearing once. The sequencing sample was made of peripheral blood. Receptors originate from a human donor in a cohort sampled during active COVID-19.

The chain recombines TRBV29-1 with TRBJ1-2; 7 bases agree with TRBD1. Germline assignment: CDR1 SQVTM and CDR2 ANQGSEA. CDR3 length: 14 amino acids. With 3 bases clipped from V and 3 bases from J, the junction kept 7 bases outside the gene matches. For the CDR3, the DNA is TGCAGCGTTGACTCGCAGGGGGAAGACTATGGCTACACCTTC. Residues: CSVDSQGEDYGYTF. The complete variable domain, with remaining parts taken from reference TRBV29-1 and TRBJ1-2, reads SAVISQKPSRDICQRGTSLTIQCQVDSQVTMMFWYRQQPGQSLTLIATANQGSEATYESGFVIDKFPISRPNLTFSTLTVSNMSPEDSSIYLCSVDSQGEDYGYTFGSGTRLTVV.

This clone was counted a single time. The chain combines TRBV12-5 with TRBJ2-2; D is unresolved. The CDR3 covers 15 residues. V lost 1 base and J lost 2, with 8 bases in between. From germline, CDR1 is LGHNT and CDR2 FRNRAP. CDR3 DNA: TGTGCTAGTGGTTTGGAGGCGGTTAACACCGGGGAGCTGTTTTTT. It is translated as CASGLEAVNTGELFF.

This chain joins TRBV30 and TRBJ1-1; no clear D gene. CDR3 size: 14 residues. Germline V gene data show CDR1 as GTSNPN and CDR2 as SVGIG (reference sequence). The V and J ends lost 5 bases and 0 bases respectively, with 13 bases between them. Here the CDR3 DNA reads TGTGCCTGGTATCGGGGTCGAGTGAACACTGAAGCTTTCTTT. Its protein is CAWYRGRVNTEAFF.

CDR3 DNA: TGTGCCAGTGCAGCGGGCCCTAGCACAGATACGCAGTATTTT. Encoded protein: CASAAGPSTDTQYF. The chain recombines TRBV2 with TRBJ2-3, with TRBD2 as a possible D gene (6 bases). This CDR3 contains 14 residues. The germline V gene has CDR1 SNHLY and CDR2 FYNNEI. V lost 9 bases to trimming and J lost 0 bases, with 13 bases between them.

The chain links TRBV5-1 to TRBJ2-3, with D maybe TRBD1 (5 bases). Germline CDR1 reads SGHRS; CDR2 reads YFSETQ. The CDR3 loop spans 14 amino acids. Trimming left V 0 bases short and J 4 bases short, with 9 bases between. The CDR3 sequence is CASSLEWGADTQYF. Here the CDR3 DNA reads TGCGCCAGCAGCTTGGAGTGGGGCGCAGATACGCAGTATTTT. The variable domain in full, completed from reference TRBV5-1 and TRBJ2-3, reads KAGVTQTPRYLIKTRGQQVTLSCSPISGHRSVSWYQQTPGQGLQFLFEYFSETQRNKGNFPGRFSGRQFSNSRSEMNVSTLELGDSALYLCASSLEWGADTQYFGPGTRLTVL.

The rearrangement joins TRBV4-1 to TRBJ1-6; D gene uncertain. The CDR3 is made up of 15 amino acids. Trimming pared 2 bases from V and 6 bases from J, leaving 11 bases between. In germline, CDR1 is MGHRA, CDR2 YSYEKL. The CDR3 coding sequence is TGCGCCAGCAGCCAACTGGTTTCGGGTAATTCACCCCTCCACTTT. Its translation is CASSQLVSGNSPLHF.

The chain has TRBV7-2 and TRBJ2-7, with D possibly matching TRBD2 (6 bases). CDR1 and CDR2 (germline): SGHTA, FQGNSA. The CDR3 totals 14 residues. Trimming stripped 0 bases from V and 3 bases from J, with 9 bases between. CDR3 DNA: TGTGCCAGCAGCTTAGCTGATAGCGGCTACGAGCAGTACTTC. This gives the protein CASSLADSGYEQYF. The entire variable domain, with the rest obtained from reference TRBV7-2 and TRBJ2-7, is as follows: GAGVSQSPSNKVTEKGKDVELRCDPISGHTALYWYRQSLGQGLEFLIYFQGNSAPDKSGLPSDRFSAERTGGSVSTLTIQRTQQEDSAVYLCASSLADSGYEQYFGPGTRLTVT.

This chain links TRBV19 with TRBJ1-5; a weak D match, TRBD1 (6 bases). This CDR3 is 15 amino acids long. Looked up from germline, CDR1 is LNHDA and CDR2 is SQIVND (reference sequence). V lost 5 bases and J 3 bases, leaving 14 bases between the germline ends. For the CDR3, the DNA is TGTGCCAGTAGTCCTTCACAGGGCTACAATCAGCCCCAGCATTTT. Translation: CASSPSQGYNQPQHF.

The chain joins TRBV28 to TRBJ2-5; the D is unclear. V lost 9 bases to trimming and J lost 5 bases, with 16 bases between them. Per germline, CDR1 MDHEN and CDR2 SYDVKM. There are 13 residues in the CDR3. In DNA form, the CDR3 reads TGTGCCAGTAACCGACTGATAGATGAGACCCAGTACTTC. It translates to CASNRLIDETQYF.

This rearrangement joins TRBV3-1 (or the pseudogene TRBV3-2) to TRBJ2-3; 9 bases are a match to TRBD2. The CDR3 covers 16 residues. From germline, CDR1 is LGHDT and CDR2 YNNKEL (reference sequence). V shed 4 bases and J 3 bases; nucleotides not matched to a gene: 8. The CDR3 DNA follows: TGTGCCAGCAGCCCTGTCGCGGGGGGGCCAACAGATACGCAGTATTTT. It translates to CASSPVAGGPTDTQYF.

The chain joins TRBV28 to TRBJ2-5; 7 nucleotides match TRBD2. The trim removed 6 bases at V and 3 bases at J, leaving 4 bases unmatched. This CDR3 comprises 13 residues. In germline, CDR1 is MDHEN, CDR2 SYDVKM. The CDR3 sequence: CASRELAKETQYF. In DNA, the CDR3 is TGTGCCAGCAGAGAACTAGCGAAAGAGACCCAGTACTTC.

The V and J genes are TRBV9 and TRBJ2-7; TRBD1 agrees at 8 bases. The germline V gene has CDR1 SGDLS and CDR2 YYNGEE. This CDR3 is 15 amino acids long. Trimming cost V 0 bases and J 3 bases; bases outside gene matches: 5. As DNA, the CDR3 is TGTGCCAGCAGCGTAGCACCGACAGGGGACTACGAGCAGTACTTC. It specifies CASSVAPTGDYEQYF.

The chain joins TRBV11-2 to TRBJ2-1; D unclear. CDR3 length equals 14 residues. In germline, CDR1 is SGHAT, CDR2 FQNNGV. V was pared by 0 bases and J by 12 bases, with 15 bases between. The DNA for the CDR3 is TGTGCCAGCAGCTTAGATCTCTCTCCCCGGAGGCAGTTCTTC. Translated: CASSLDLSPRRQFF.

The V call is TRBV7-2, the J call TRBJ2-7, with D maybe TRBD2 (5 bases). The CDR3 runs 14 residues. Germline values: CDR1 SGHTA, CDR2 FQGNSA. Trimming pared 1 base from V and 0 bases from J, leaving 7 bases between. In DNA form, the CDR3 reads TGTGCCAGCAGCTTAGGAGCGGACTCCTACGAGCAGTACTTC. This codes for CASSLGADSYEQYF.

This rearrangement joins TRBV18 to TRBJ1-6; perhaps TRBD1 as D (5 bases). The CDR3 consists of 16 residues. Germline V gene data show CDR1 as KGHSH and CDR2 as LQKENI. Trimming cost V 3 bases and J 9 bases, with 18 bases left between them. As DNA, the CDR3 is TGTGCCAGCTCACCGTGGAGCAGGGAGGGAATTTCACCCCTCCACTTT. Amino acids: CASSPWSREGISPLHF.

This chain links TRBV4-3 with TRBJ2-1, with D perhaps matching TRBD2 (5 bases). CDR1 and CDR2 (germline): LGHNA, YSLEER. V lost 3 bases and J lost 4, with 13 bases in between. The CDR3 has 15 residues. CDR3 loop: CASSQAGAAYNEQFF. The CDR3 bases are TGCGCCAGCAGCCAGGCGGGCGCGGCGTACAATGAGCAGTTCTTC.

The CDR3 region is CASSPLQGADTQYF. In DNA form, the CDR3 reads TGTGCCAGCTCACCACTACAGGGGGCAGATACGCAGTATTTT. This chain joins TRBV18 and TRBJ2-3; TRBD1 agrees at 8 bases. Germline values: CDR1 KGHSH, CDR2 LQKENI. J gave up 4 bases and V 1 base, and 1 base lay outside the gene matches. The CDR3 loop spans 14 amino acids.

This clone was seen a single time. The chain recombines TRBV19 with TRBJ1-2, with 9 bases identical to TRBD1. V was clipped by 7 bases and J by 4 bases; unmatched bases: 7. Germline V gene lookup returns CDR1 LNHDA and CDR2 SQIVND (reference sequence). The CDR3 extends over 14 amino acids. In DNA, the CDR3 is TGTGCCAGTAAAAACAGGGGGCGCGGCTATGGCTACACCTTC. Amino acids: CASKNRGRGYGYTF. Filled out from reference TRBV19 and TRBJ1-2, the complete variable domain reads DGGITQSPKYLFRKEGQNVTLSCEQNLNHDAMYWYRQDPGQGLRLIYYSQIVNDFQKGDIAEGYSVSREKKESFPLTVTSAQKNPTAFYLCASKNRGRGYGYTFGSGTRLTVV.

The V and J genes are TRBV24-1 and TRBJ1-2; D is unresolved. V was pared by 4 bases and J by 3 bases, with 11 bases between. From germline, CDR1 is KGHDR and CDR2 SFDVKD. The CDR3 loop spans 14 amino acids. CDR3 region: CATSDPDGDYGYTF. CDR3 in DNA: TGTGCCACCAGTGACCCGGACGGGGACTATGGCTACACCTTC.

This sequence joins TRBV2 and TRBJ2-5; TRBD1 matches 9 bases. V was pared by 3 bases and J by 7 bases, with 9 bases of the junction left unmatched. Germline CDR1 reads SNHLY; CDR2 reads FYNNEI. The CDR3 is 15 amino acids. DNA for the CDR3: TGTGCCAGCAGTGAGGACAGGGGTTCGTGGGGGACCCAGTACTTC. It yields the protein CASSEDRGSWGTQYF. The full variable domain, its missing parts supplied by reference TRBV2 and TRBJ2-5, is EPEVTQTPSHQVTQMGQEVILRCVPISNHLYFYWYRQILGQKVEFLVSFYNNEISEKSEIFDDQFSVERPDGSNFTLKIRSTKLEDSAMYFCASSEDRGSWGTQYFGPGTRLLVL.